The 28 T cell receptor beta chains below were found in one sample sequenced in a study of T cell responses to AZD1222 COVID-19 vaccine (dated by TCRdb to the early 2020s). Libraries were prepared through the immunoSEQ multiplex PCR assay. What TCRdb holds here is the immuneACCESS table cut down to in-frame rearrangements. Part of the clones is not present; checked against another copy, under half of the missing clones reflect an unresolved V gene, and the others are unexplained. A total of about 90,000 clones appear in this sample, approximately 81% of them only once. The ten top clones hold 4.5% of the sample. Reading the label with the study, this specimen's time point is: about 28 days (+/-7) after the second vaccine dose. Sequenced here: peripheral blood, sampled 28 days after the second AZD1222 dose. All receptors derive from an adult who received the AZD1222 COVID-19 vaccine.

The chain joins TRBV9 to TRBJ1-1; D is unresolved. The CDR3 sequence is 17 residues long. The germline gives CDR1 SGDLS, CDR2 YYNGEE. Trimming shortened V by 2 bases and J by 1 base, and 18 bases separated the two germline ends. CDR3 DNA: TGTGCCAGCAGCGTCCAATCTGGTCCCGAGCCGAACACTGAAGCTTTCTTT. Translation gives CASSVQSGPEPNTEAFF. The complete variable domain, with remaining parts taken from reference TRBV9 and TRBJ1-1, reads DSGVTQTPKHLITATGQRVTLRCSPRSGDLSVYWYQQSLDQGLQFLIQYYNGEERAKGNILERFSAQQFPDLHSELNLSSLELGDSALYFCASSVQSGPEPNTEAFFGQGTRLTVV.

The chain combines TRBV5-4 with TRBJ1-3; D is unresolved. Trimming cost V 3 bases and J 0 bases, with 19 bases left between them. CDR3 size: 18 residues. Per the germline V gene, CDR1 is SGHNT and CDR2 is YYREEE (reference sequence). In DNA, the CDR3 is TGTGCCAGCAGCTCTATCGCCTTGGACCGAAGCTCTGGAAACACCATATATTTT. This encodes CASSSIALDRSSGNTIYF. Full variable domain (rest looked up from reference TRBV5-4 and TRBJ1-3): ETGVTQSPTHLIKTRGQQVTLRCSSQSGHNTVSWYQQALGQGPQFIFQYYREEENGRGNFPPRFSGLQFPNYSSELNVNALELDDSALYLCASSSIALDRSSGNTIYFGEGSWLTVV.

The chain carries TRBV7-9 and TRBJ2-4; a weak D match, TRBD1 (5 bases). Germline values: CDR1 SEHNR, CDR2 FQNEAQ (reference sequence). V was trimmed by 6 bases and J by 8 bases, leaving 14 bases between them. CDR3 size: 13 residues. CDR3 nucleotide sequence: TGTGCCAGCAGTGACGGTCAGGGCGACATTCAGTACTTC. Translation gives CASSDGQGDIQYF.

This clone was counted a few times. The rearrangement uses TRBV7-8 and TRBJ1-5; the D is unclear. The CDR3 has 15 amino acids. Germline values: CDR1 SGHVS, CDR2 FQNEAQ. Trimming cost V 3 bases and J 4 bases, with 13 bases left between them. The CDR3 loop is CASSFLGRLNQPQHF. DNA of the CDR3: TGTGCCAGCAGCTTTCTTGGACGGCTAAATCAGCCCCAGCATTTT.

The CDR3, as DNA: TGTGCCAGCAGTCCCGAGACTAGCGGGGGCAATGAGCAGTTCTTC. It is translated as CASSPETSGGNEQFF. This chain joins TRBV6-5 and TRBJ2-1, with 12 bases matching TRBD2. CDR1 and CDR2 (germline): MNHEY, SVGAGI. V was pared by 5 bases and J by 6 bases, with 5 bases of the junction left unmatched. The CDR3 is 15 amino acids.

The rearrangement links TRBV10-3 to TRBJ2-2, with D perhaps matching TRBD2 (5 bases). The CDR3 covers 18 residues. The V end was cut by 6 bases, the J end by 0 bases, with 20 bases between. The germline CDR1 and CDR2 sequences are ENHRY and SYGVKD. As DNA, the CDR3 is TGTGCCATCAGATTGGATTTCGCCTCGAGGGCGAACACCGGGGAGCTGTTTTTT. It translates to CAIRLDFASRANTGELFF.

This clone was observed a single time. The V call is TRBV6-2 or TRBV6-3, the J call TRBJ2-3; D is undetermined. The germline gives CDR1 MNHEY, CDR2 SVGEGT. Deletions cut 4 bases from V and 2 bases from J, with 7 bases between. The CDR3 loop spans 13 amino acids. CDR3 coding DNA: TGTGCCAGCAGTTGGTTAGCCACAGATACGCAGTATTTT. Translation gives CASSWLATDTQYF.

CDR3 loop: CSASRVALGGEVEETQYF. DNA for the CDR3: TGCAGTGCTAGTAGGGTGGCCTTAGGGGGCGAGGTAGAAGAGACCCAGTACTTC. The genes are TRBV20-1 and TRBJ2-5; the match to TRBD1 covers 7 bases. The CDR3 has 18 amino acids. V was pared by 3 bases and J by 3 bases, with 19 bases of the junction left unmatched. Germline CDR1 reads DFQATT; CDR2 reads SNEGSKA (reference sequence).

This clone was seen more than once but under ten times. The chain couples TRBV3-1 (or the pseudogene TRBV3-2) to TRBJ2-3, with unresolved D. Germline CDR1 and CDR2: LGHDT and YNNKEL (reference sequence). This CDR3 has 14 amino acids. The V end lost 2 bases, the J end lost 3 bases, and 9 bases lay between the germline ends. The CDR3 sequence: CASSQRPSTDTQYF. For the CDR3, the DNA is TGTGCCAGCAGCCAACGGCCTTCGACAGATACGCAGTATTTT.

This clone appeared once. The genes are TRBV16 and TRBJ2-1; the D is unclear. Germline CDR1 reads KGHSY; CDR2 reads FQNENV. Deletions cut 5 bases from V and 8 bases from J, with 13 bases between. The CDR3 loop spans 13 amino acids. The CDR3 here is CASSAPIGDEQFF. The CDR3 DNA is TGTGCCAGCAGCGCCCCAATAGGCGATGAGCAGTTCTTC.

V usage is TRBV2 and J usage is TRBJ1-2; D may be TRBD1 (5 bases). CDR1 and CDR2 (germline): SNHLY, FYNNEI. Trimming shortened V by 6 bases and J by 2 bases, and 13 bases separated the two germline ends. The CDR3 sequence is 14 residues long. The CDR3 coding sequence is TGTGCCAGCAGGCTCCTTCGGGGGAACTATGGCTACACCTTC. Its translation is CASRLLRGNYGYTF.

The chain uses TRBV11-2 and TRBJ2-2; D possibly corresponds to TRBD2 (5 bases). Trimming shortened V by 3 bases and J by 5 bases, and 19 bases separated the two germline ends. Germline V gene data show CDR1 as SGHAT and CDR2 as FQNNGV. The CDR3 runs 17 residues. The CDR3 region has the DNA TGTGCCAGCAGCTTGAGGCGGGTACCCGAGAGGACCGGGGAGCTGTTTTTT. Translating it yields CASSLRRVPERTGELFF. Together with reference TRBV11-2 and TRBJ2-2, the CDR3 gives the full variable domain: EAGVAQSPRYKIIEKRQSVAFWCNPISGHATLYWYQQILGQGPKLLIQFQNNGVVDDSQLPKDRFSAERLKGVDSTLKIQPAKLEDSAVYLCASSLRRVPERTGELFFGEGSRLTVL.

The V call is TRBV13, the J call TRBJ2-5; D remains ambiguous. Trimming removed 5 bases at V and 2 bases at J, with 9 bases between. The CDR3 is made up of 13 amino acids. CDR1 PRHDT and CDR2 FYEKMQ come from the germline V gene (reference sequence). CDR3: CASSPLSQETQYF. CDR3 DNA sequence: TGTGCCAGCAGCCCCCTCAGTCAAGAGACCCAGTACTTC.

This rearrangement joins TRBV19 to TRBJ2-7; 8 bases align to TRBD2. The CDR3 consists of 15 residues. The junction had 10 bases not matched to a gene; V was cut back by 5 bases and J by 4 bases. The germline V gene has CDR1 LNHDA and CDR2 SQIVND (reference sequence). CDR3 in amino acids: CASSDAGGPSYEQYF. The CDR3 nucleotides are TGTGCCAGTAGTGACGCGGGAGGCCCTTCTTACGAGCAGTACTTC.

V is TRBV13 and J is TRBJ2-7, with 12 bases lining up with TRBD2. This CDR3 comprises 20 residues. Germline CDR1 is PRHDT and CDR2 is FYEKMQ (reference sequence). With V trimmed by 0 bases and J by 2 bases, 14 bases remained unmatched. The CDR3 reads CASSLGRPGLAGLAPYEQYF. CDR3 nucleotide sequence: TGTGCCAGCAGCTTAGGTCGACCGGGACTAGCGGGTCTAGCCCCCTACGAGCAGTACTTC.

This sequence joins TRBV29-1 and TRBJ2-2; D gene unclear. This CDR3 has 11 amino acids. Germline values: CDR1 SQVTM, CDR2 ANQGSEA. V lost 5 bases and J lost 8, with 9 bases in between. The CDR3, as DNA: TGCAGCGTTCGGCATGCTGGGGAGCTGTTTTTT. The encoded protein is CSVRHAGELFF.

The CDR3 spells CASSYGMYYGYTF. DNA for the CDR3: TGTGCCAGCAGCTACGGAATGTACTATGGCTACACCTTC. The chain couples TRBV5-8 to TRBJ1-2; D call uncertain. Deletions cut 3 bases from V and 3 bases from J, with 9 bases between. CDR1 and CDR2 from the germline V gene are SGHTS and YDEGEE. This CDR3 contains 13 residues.

CDR3: CASSSNSPSTDTQYF. In nucleotides, the CDR3 is TGCGCCAGCAGCTCCAACAGCCCTTCCACAGATACGCAGTATTTT. The chain couples TRBV5-1 to TRBJ2-3, with D unclear. This CDR3 region has 15 residues. Germline CDR1 SGHRS, CDR2 YFSETQ. V was cut by 3 bases and J by 2 bases, with 13 bases left in between.

The chain has TRBV27 and TRBJ2-7, with 7 bases lining up with TRBD1. The length of the CDR3 is 17 residues. The germline V gene has CDR1 MNHEY and CDR2 SMNVEV (reference sequence). The trim removed 2 bases at V and 0 bases at J, leaving 10 bases unmatched. This CDR3 reads CASSLHGQVLTSYEQYF. The CDR3 region has the DNA TGTGCCAGCAGTTTACATGGACAGGTTTTGACCTCCTACGAGCAGTACTTC.

This sequence joins TRBV18 and TRBJ1-5, with D uncertain. Between the trimmed V and J ends, which lost 1 base and 0 bases, there was a span of 7 bases. Germline V gives CDR1 KGHSH, CDR2 LQKENI. The CDR3 totals 15 residues. The CDR3 DNA sequence: TGTGCCAGCTCACCACTCGCAGATAGCAATCAGCCCCAGCATTTT. Its translation is CASSPLADSNQPQHF. The full variable domain, with the rest looked up from reference TRBV18 and TRBJ1-5, is NAGVMQNPRHLVRRRGQEARLRCSPMKGHSHVYWYRQLPEEGLKFMVYLQKENIIDESGMPKERFSAEFPKEGPSILRIQQVVRGDSAAYFCASSPLADSNQPQHFGDGTRLSIL.

The chain has TRBV27 and TRBJ2-3, with 9 nucleotides matching TRBD2. CDR3 length: 14 amino acids. The ends lost 10 bases at V and 3 bases at J; junction bases unmatched: 8. Germline V gene data show CDR1 as MNHEY and CDR2 as SMNVEV (reference sequence). The CDR3 loop reads CATGASGATDTQYF. For the CDR3, the DNA is TGTGCCACAGGGGCTAGCGGGGCAACAGATACGCAGTATTTT.

The chain links TRBV5-4 to TRBJ2-5; D perhaps matches TRBD2 (6 bases). This CDR3 has 14 residues. CDR1 and CDR2 (germline): SGHNT, YYREEE (reference sequence). V was clipped by 4 bases and J by 5 bases, with 15 bases between them. The CDR3 sequence is CASSEGTLLETQYF. The CDR3 DNA follows: TGTGCCAGCAGCGAAGGGACTCTTCTGGAGACCCAGTACTTC.

A word on this clone: The same CDR3 arises from other DNA sequences in this sample as well. V is TRBV27 and J is TRBJ2-7; D perhaps matches TRBD1 (6 bases). The CDR3 length is 16 residues. The germline gives CDR1 MNHEY, CDR2 SMNVEV (reference sequence). The V end lost 0 bases, the J end lost 2 bases, and 14 bases lay between the germline ends. The CDR3 spells CASSLSGASGTYEQYF. The DNA of the CDR3 is TGTGCCAGCAGTTTATCGGGGGCTTCGGGAACCTACGAGCAGTACTTC.

V is TRBV28 and J is TRBJ1-4; TRBD1 might be the D (5 bases). This CDR3 spans 14 amino acids. Trimming took 3 bases from V and 8 from J, leaving 13 bases between them. Germline loops: CDR1 MDHEN, CDR2 SYDVKM. The CDR3 nucleotides read TGTGCCAGCAGTTTTTCCCAGGGTGGCGAAAAACTGTTTTTT. Translated, it gives CASSFSQGGEKLFF.

V is TRBV5-1 and J is TRBJ2-7; D unclear. The V end was cut by 3 bases, the J end by 1 base, with 8 bases between. Germline V gene sequence: CDR1 SGHRS, CDR2 YFSETQ. The CDR3 is 13 amino acids. CDR3 sequence reads: CASSSSGSYEQYF. In DNA, the CDR3 is TGCGCCAGCAGCTCCTCGGGTTCCTACGAGCAGTACTTC.

CDR3 residues: CASSAGFGGLQKLFF. CDR3 DNA: TGTGCCAGCAGTGCCGGATTTGGGGGGCTCCAAAAACTGTTTTTT. The chain couples TRBV27 to TRBJ1-4, with a weak D call TRBD1 (6 bases). The ends were cut back, 5 bases at V and 9 bases at J, with 19 bases in the middle. The CDR3 consists of 15 residues. CDR1 and CDR2 (germline): MNHEY, SMNVEV (reference sequence). Looking up the rest from reference TRBV27 and TRBJ1-4 gives the full variable domain: EAQVTQNPRYLITVTGKKLTVTCSQNMNHEYMSWYRQDPGLGLRQIYYSMNVEVTDKGDVPEGYKVSRKEKRNFPLILESPSPNQTSLYFCASSAGFGGLQKLFFGSGTQLSVL.

This clone was detected only a few times. The V gene is TRBV5-6, the J gene TRBJ1-4, with D hard to call. V was trimmed by 2 bases and J by 6 bases, leaving 5 bases between them. The germline CDR1 and CDR2 sequences are SGHDT and YYEEEE. The CDR3 is 12 residues long. The CDR3 sequence is CASSFSDEKLFF. The CDR3 coding sequence is TGTGCCAGCAGCTTTTCGGATGAAAAACTGTTTTTT.

This clone was picked up one time. The rearrangement joins TRBV5-4 to TRBJ1-3; unclear D gene. This CDR3 spans 15 amino acids. The ends were cut back, 4 bases at V and 0 bases at J, with 11 bases in the middle. Germline lookup yields CDR1 SGHNT and CDR2 YYREEE (reference sequence). The CDR3 DNA is TGTGCCAGCAGCCCCATGGAAACCTCTGGAAACACCATATATTTT. It specifies CASSPMETSGNTIYF.